This TCR beta chain stems from a study of cytomegalovirus exposure and HLA in healthy donors. About the research overall: Clustering assigned about 76% of the approximately 400 genotyped donors to the Caucasian-associated ancestry cluster. Study conclusions and caveats: Immune exposure data for these donors was limited to CMV serostatus. Highest at DRB1 and lowest at HLA-C, TCR association rates differed among HLA loci in a later analysis. At a 0.05 false discovery rate, a later analysis found 15,000 to 20,000 TCR beta sequences to be associated with HLA alleles.

As concerns this clone: Its antigen is unidentified.

The CDR3 is 18 amino acids. V shed 0 bases, J shed 0 bases, and the junction held 4 bases outside the gene matches. Germline CDR1 LGHNA, CDR2 YSLEER. With 60 Vbeta and 13 Jbeta primers, the PCR was carried out. TCRdb's copy holds only in-frame clones and misses some; the assay was immunoSEQ multiplex PCR. This table has 150,000 to 200,000 clones, 65% to 90% appearing once. The source is a woman aged 45-60 years in good health and CMV-seronegative. The chain is built from TRBV4-3 and TRBJ2-6; 8 bases align to TRBD1. Input material: PBMCs. CDR3 nucleotide sequence: TGCGCCAGCAGCCAAGATGGGACAGGCTACTCTGGGGCCAACGTCCTGACTTTC. Translating it yields CASSQDGTGYSGANVLTF.